The 9 T cell receptor beta chains given below trace back to one sample, sequenced in a study of Ad26.COV2.S vaccination and SARS-CoV-2 variants. The protocol was immunoSEQ multiplex PCR, while the TCRdb copy is restricted to in-frame clones and leaves out a portion. Among around 450,000 clones listed, roughly nine tenths were seen once. Treatment of the sample: over 15 received Ad26.COV2.S at low or high dose, single or two shots; about 5 received placebo; per-sample allocation not given. Day 63 after the first vaccine or placebo injection was the time point for sampling. The source was peripheral blood, collected in a trial of Ad26.COV2.S vaccine versus placebo. The receptors were gathered from a person aged 18-65 years who received the Ad26.COV2.S COVID-19 vaccine or a placebo.

The V gene is TRBV2, the J gene TRBJ2-5; 7 bases map to TRBD1. CDR3 size: 13 residues. Germline values: CDR1 SNHLY, CDR2 FYNNEI. Trimming removed 10 bases from V and 5 bases from J; junction bases left unmatched: 10. The CDR3 DNA reads TGTGCCACCCGACAGGGCTTCTTGGAGACCCAGTACTTC. Its translation: CATRQGFLETQYF.

The chain recombines TRBV7-2 with TRBJ2-3; possibly TRBD2 for D (5 bases). CDR3 length: 12 residues. Deletions cut 6 bases from V and 5 bases from J, with 9 bases between. The germline V gene has CDR1 SGHTA and CDR2 FQGNSA. The CDR3 loop is CASSSSGDTQYF. The DNA of the CDR3 is TGTGCCAGCAGTTCCAGCGGAGATACGCAGTATTTT.

This chain uses TRBV12-5 with TRBJ1-1; D may be TRBD1 (6 bases). The V end was cut by 7 bases, the J end by 5 bases, with 14 bases between. The CDR3 runs 13 residues. Per germline, CDR1 LGHNT and CDR2 FRNRAP. The chain's CDR3 is CASEGGTRTEAFF. The CDR3 DNA follows: TGTGCTAGTGAGGGGGGAACGAGAACTGAAGCTTTCTTT.

This clone was seen only a few times. The chain carries TRBV6-4 and TRBJ2-4, with a possible D match to TRBD2 (5 bases). Trimming removed 6 bases from V and 10 bases from J, with 16 bases in between. CDR3 length equals 13 residues. Germline values: CDR1 MRHNA, CDR2 SNTAGT. CDR3 nucleotides: TGTGCCAGCAGCCTTGAGGCAGGACTTATTCAGTACTTC. This gives the protein CASSLEAGLIQYF.

CDR3 in amino acids: CASSLEGSYNEQFF. Here the CDR3 DNA reads TGTGCCAGCAGCTTGGAGGGCTCCTACAATGAGCAGTTCTTC. This rearrangement joins TRBV5-5 to TRBJ2-1; no definite D call. The germline V gene has CDR1 SGHKS and CDR2 YYEKEE (reference sequence). The CDR3 contains 14 residues. The germline V and J ends were trimmed by 0 bases and 0 bases, with 4 bases remaining between them.

In its sample, this clone was seen many times. The chain employs TRBV6-2 or TRBV6-3 and TRBJ2-1; 10 bases match TRBD1. With 4 bases clipped from V and 8 bases from J, the junction kept 8 bases outside the gene matches. Per the germline V gene, CDR1 is MNHEY and CDR2 is SVGEGT. The CDR3 runs to 15 residues. CDR3 sequence (DNA): TGTGCCAGCAGTTCCGGGACAGGGGCCATCGATGAGCAGTTCTTC. Protein: CASSSGTGAIDEQFF.

V usage is TRBV6-5 and J usage is TRBJ1-5; D not resolved. Per germline, CDR1 MNHEY and CDR2 SVGAGI. Between the trimmed V and J ends, which lost 7 bases and 3 bases, there was a span of 16 bases. The CDR3 loop spans 15 amino acids. In DNA form, the CDR3 reads TGTGCCAGCACCAAAGGGAGGGCAGACAATCAGCCCCAGCATTTT. Encoded protein: CASTKGRADNQPQHF.

The CDR3 DNA follows: TGTGCCAGCTCACTCGCTAGCGGGAATTACAATGAGCAGTTCTTC. Amino acids: CASSLASGNYNEQFF. J is TRBJ2-1 and V is TRBV18; TRBD2 aligns across 9 bases. The V and J ends lost 4 bases and 4 bases, in that order; junction bases with no gene match: 5. Per germline, CDR1 KGHSH and CDR2 LQKENI. This CDR3 is 15 amino acids long.

V is TRBV28 and J is TRBJ2-7, with 9 bases matching TRBD1. The CDR3 totals 14 residues. Germline values: CDR1 MDHEN, CDR2 SYDVKM. The V gene end was trimmed by 6 bases and the J gene end by 2 bases; junction bases not matched to a gene: 5. The DNA of the CDR3 is TGTGCCAGCAGGATGACAGGGGGGGCCTACGAGCAGTACTTC. Its translation: CASRMTGGAYEQYF.